The 22 T cell receptor beta chains given below trace back to one sample, sequenced in a study of T-cell memory formation after mild COVID-19. From the 5' RACE reads, TCRdb called clonotypes with MiXCR, one entry per CDR3 protein. Found here are 350,000 or so distinct CDR3 sequences, roughly 13% of them singletons; the top ten hold roughly 23%. The sequenced sample consisted of PBMCs or a T cell subset sorted from them (not recorded which). The receptor source for this set is a young man who had mild COVID-19 (a few samples of this study predate the infection). Cell type and time point are not known.

The gene calls are TRBV4-2 and TRBJ1-2; 7 bases fit TRBD1. Germline V lookup: CDR1 LGHNA, CDR2 YNFKEQ. The CDR3 loop spans 15 amino acids. J gave up 3 bases and V 0 bases, and 4 bases lay outside the gene matches. In DNA, the CDR3 is TGTGCCAGCAGCCAAGACGGGACAGTGGACTATGGCTACACCTTC. It yields the protein CASSQDGTVDYGYTF.

The V gene is TRBV5-1, the J gene TRBJ1-1, with 7 bases lining up with TRBD1. The germline CDR1 and CDR2 sequences are SGHRS and YFSETQ. CDR3 size: 12 residues. Unmatched junction bases numbered 8, after V lost 5 bases and J lost 10 bases. In DNA form, the CDR3 reads TGCGCCAGCAGGGCCATCGGACAGGTAGCTTTCTTT. Its translation: CASRAIGQVAFF.

This clonotype was seen only a few times. V usage is TRBV6-5 and J usage is TRBJ1-5; 8 bases fit TRBD1. The CDR3 consists of 15 residues. Germline V CDR1 and CDR2: MNHEY, SVGAGI. The trim removed 6 bases at V and 1 base at J, leaving 5 bases unmatched. DNA of the CDR3: TGTGCCAGCAGGCACACAGGGGGGAGCAATCAGCCCCAGCATTTT. Its protein product is CASRHTGGSNQPQHF.

The J gene is TRBJ2-1, the V gene TRBV10-1, with 11 bases fitting TRBD1. This CDR3 comprises 16 residues. Germline CDR1 is WNHNN and CDR2 is SYGVQD (reference sequence). J lost 6 bases, V lost 1 base, and 5 bases had no gene match. CDR3 loop: CASSEFPGTGGNEQFF. CDR3 bases: TGCGCCAGCAGTGAGTTCCCTGGGACAGGGGGCAATGAGCAGTTCTTC.

Ten or more counts support this clonotype. The chain uses TRBV4-1 and TRBJ1-2; perhaps TRBD1 as D (5 bases). Trimming took 6 bases from V and 4 from J, leaving 21 bases between them. Germline V gene lookup returns CDR1 MGHRA and CDR2 YSYEKL. There are 16 residues in the CDR3. The CDR3 region is CASSYSSGQTGYGYTF. The CDR3 DNA sequence: TGCGCCAGCAGTTACTCTTCGGGGCAGACGGGCTATGGCTACACCTTC.

This clonotype turned up a few times. The V and J genes are TRBV10-3 and TRBJ2-7; no clear D. V lost 0 bases and J lost 2, with 11 bases in between. In germline, CDR1 is ENHRY, CDR2 SYGVKD. CDR3 length equals 15 residues. CDR3 bases: TGTGCCATCAGTGAGTCTCCGGGCCCGACCTACGAGCAGTACTTC. Translating gives CAISESPGPTYEQYF.

The chain joins TRBV11-2 to TRBJ2-1, with D uncertain. Trimming removed 2 bases at V and 9 bases at J, with 11 bases between. The CDR3 is 13 residues long. From germline, CDR1 is SGHAT and CDR2 FQNNGV. CDR3 protein: CASSLYPGTEQFF. The CDR3 DNA reads TGTGCCAGCAGCTTATACCCAGGAACTGAGCAGTTCTTC.

The chain links TRBV7-2 to TRBJ1-5; TRBD1 agrees at 7 bases. The CDR3 sequence is 16 residues long. CDR1 and CDR2 (germline): SGHTA, FQGNSA. J lost 7 bases, V lost 1 base, and 10 bases had no gene match. Here the CDR3 DNA reads TGTGCCAGCAGCTTAGGATACAGGGGAGGAGGACAGCCCCAGCATTTT. Translation: CASSLGYRGGGQPQHF.

Only a few counts were recorded for this clonotype. V and J are TRBV6-2 or TRBV6-3 and TRBJ2-2, with 10 bases fitting TRBD2. V was clipped by 6 bases and J by 7 bases; unmatched bases: 5. The CDR3 is 14 residues long. Germline CDR1 is MNHEY and CDR2 is SVGEGT. The CDR3 loop is CASRSGGAHGELFF. Here the CDR3 DNA reads TGTGCCAGCAGGAGCGGGGGGGCCCACGGGGAGCTGTTTTTT.

At least ten counts were recorded for this clonotype. J is TRBJ2-3 and V is TRBV5-1; D is ambiguous. Germline-derived CDR1 and CDR2 are SGHRS and YFSETQ. This CDR3 region has 13 residues. V was shortened by 5 bases and J by 0 bases, with 7 bases between the two germline ends. The DNA of the CDR3 is TGCGCCAGCAGGTCGGACAGCACAGATACGCAGTATTTT. Its translation: CASRSDSTDTQYF.

This CDR3 is CASSFLPGLVNTGELFF. CDR3 bases: TGTGCCAGCAGCTTTTTACCGGGACTGGTCAACACCGGGGAGCTGTTTTTT. The gene calls are TRBV7-7 and TRBJ2-2; possible D gene TRBD2, 6 bases. The CDR3 runs 17 residues. V lost 3 bases and J 2 bases, leaving 16 bases between the germline ends. Looked up from germline, CDR1 is SSHAT and CDR2 is FNYEAQ (reference sequence).

This clonotype was seen more than once but under ten times. CDR3 sequence: CASSLLGTLAKNIQYF. For the CDR3, the DNA is TGTGCCAGCAGCCTCCTCGGGACATTAGCCAAAAACATTCAGTACTTC. The chain has TRBV6-2 or TRBV6-3 and TRBJ2-4; weak D call: TRBD1 (6 bases). V was trimmed by 6 bases and J by 0 bases, leaving 15 bases between them. The CDR3 contains 16 residues. Germline loops: CDR1 MNHEY, CDR2 SVGEGT.

V and J are TRBV20-1 and TRBJ1-1; D may be TRBD1 (5 bases). V was clipped by 6 bases and J by 5 bases, with 16 bases between them. Germline loops: CDR1 DFQATT, CDR2 SNEGSKA (reference sequence). This CDR3 has 13 amino acids. The CDR3 sequence is CSALAGGGTEAFF. In nucleotides, the CDR3 is TGCAGTGCCCTTGCCGGGGGGGGTACTGAAGCTTTCTTT.

At least ten counts were recorded for this clonotype. The V and J genes are TRBV19 and TRBJ2-4, with a possible D match to TRBD2 (5 bases). CDR1 is LNHDA, CDR2 SQIVND, per germline (reference sequence). This CDR3 is 14 amino acids long. With 2 bases removed from V and 2 bases from J, the gap between germline ends came to 7 bases. This CDR3 is CASSITGSKNIQYF. The CDR3 region has the DNA TGTGCCAGTAGTATAACGGGATCCAAAAACATTCAGTACTTC. The full variable domain, rest sourced from reference TRBV19 and TRBJ2-4, is DGGITQSPKYLFRKEGQNVTLSCEQNLNHDAMYWYRQDPGQGLRLIYYSQIVNDFQKGDIAEGYSVSREKKESFPLTVTSAQKNPTAFYLCASSITGSKNIQYFGAGTRLSVL.

The rearrangement joins TRBV7-6 to TRBJ2-5, with 13 bases aligning to TRBD2. This CDR3 region has 15 residues. Germline CDR1 reads SGHVS; CDR2 reads FNYEAQ. V dropped 5 bases and J dropped 4; count of bases not matched to a gene: 4. The CDR3 DNA reads TGTGCCAGCAGCCCCCGGACTAGCGGGGGAGAGACCCAGTACTTC. As protein: CASSPRTSGGETQYF.

The rearrangement uses TRBV12-3 or TRBV12-4 and TRBJ1-2; a weak D match, TRBD1 (5 bases). The CDR3 length is 15 residues. The V gene lost 7 bases and the J gene lost 5 bases, with 20 bases spanning the gap. The DNA of the CDR3 is TGTGCCAGCACCCTGGGGGGGTATCCTAGGTATGGCTACACCTTC. It is translated as CASTLGGYPRYGYTF.

This clonotype was counted between two and nine times. V and J are TRBV30 and TRBJ2-7; possible D gene TRBD1, 5 bases. Germline V gene lookup returns CDR1 GTSNPN and CDR2 SVGIG (reference sequence). The ends were cut back, 0 bases at V and 3 bases at J, with 9 bases in the middle. This CDR3 contains 13 residues. CDR3 in amino acids: CAWSVLQGYEQYF. DNA of the CDR3: TGTGCCTGGAGTGTACTGCAGGGCTACGAGCAGTACTTC.

This clonotype was counted between two and nine times. A much larger clone differs by one base, so this may be a read error. The rearrangement uses TRBV5-1 and TRBJ2-3; 13 bases are shared with TRBD2. Germline V gives CDR1 SGHRS, CDR2 YFSETQ. The CDR3 consists of 16 residues. V lost 4 bases, J lost 2 bases, and 4 bases stayed unmatched. CDR3 region: CASSPGLAGATDTQYF. The CDR3 coding sequence is TGCGCCAGCAGCCCCGGACTAGCGGGGGCCACAGATACGCAGTATTTT.

The J gene is TRBJ2-5, the V gene TRBV5-1, with 14 positions matching TRBD2. Germline V gives CDR1 SGHRS, CDR2 YFSETQ. After removal of 4 bases from V and 0 bases from J, the junction contained 5 bases not matched to a gene. CDR3 size: 17 residues. The CDR3 is CASSQGLAGAHQETQYF. The CDR3 nucleotides read TGCGCCAGCAGCCAGGGACTAGCGGGGGCTCACCAAGAGACCCAGTACTTC. The full variable domain, rest sourced from reference TRBV5-1 and TRBJ2-5, is KAGVTQTPRYLIKTRGQQVTLSCSPISGHRSVSWYQQTPGQGLQFLFEYFSETQRNKGNFPGRFSGRQFSNSRSEMNVSTLELGDSALYLCASSQGLAGAHQETQYFGPGTRLLVL.

The chain combines TRBV7-2 with TRBJ1-5; a weak D match, TRBD1 (5 bases). The germline V and J ends were trimmed by 5 bases and 5 bases, with 16 bases remaining between them. CDR1 and CDR2 from the germline V gene are SGHTA and FQGNSA. The CDR3 contains 15 residues. CDR3 sequence (DNA): TGTGCCAGCAGCCTTAGCATAGGGGAACATCAGCCCCAGCATTTT. Translated, it gives CASSLSIGEHQPQHF.

This clonotype was seen a few times. This chain links TRBV5-5 with TRBJ1-6, with a tentative D call TRBD1 (5 bases). This CDR3 is built from 15 residues. With 2 bases removed from V and 6 bases from J, the gap between germline ends came to 12 bases. Germline values: CDR1 SGHKS, CDR2 YYEKEE (reference sequence). CDR3 protein: CASSFPGRGNSPLHF. CDR3 DNA: TGTGCCAGCAGCTTCCCGGGACGGGGTAATTCACCCCTCCACTTT.

The chain combines TRBV20-1 with TRBJ2-3; no clear D gene. Germline V gene sequence: CDR1 DFQATT, CDR2 SNEGSKA (reference sequence). Trimming cost V 6 bases and J 3 bases, with 13 bases left between them. The CDR3 has 13 amino acids. The CDR3 sequence: CSAPVPGTDTQYF. The CDR3 bases are TGCAGTGCCCCCGTCCCCGGAACAGATACGCAGTATTTT.